These T cell receptor beta chains were read from a single sample in a study of T cells in Graves' hyperthyroidism and ophthalmopathy. TCRdb ran MiXCR on the multiplex PCR reads and lists one entry per CDR3 protein. Counted here are roughly 180,000 distinct CDR3 sequences, 9.4% occurring once; the ten biggest clones make up approximately 20%. The sequencing input was blood. These receptors were taken from a woman between 18 and 29 years old with Graves' hyperthyroidism that later progressed to Graves' ophthalmopathy. Each CDR3 is given with its conserved first and last residue. Each record gives: CDR3 protein, CDR3 DNA, D gene, V gene, clone size, J gene. A D gene is named only where the DNA matches it firmly. Clone size is given for some rows only: seen once, a few or many times, or a class if the clone is expanded.

cdr3_aa: CASSEALGGRYGYTF; cdr3_nt: TGTGCCAGCAGTGAAGCCCTGGGGGGGCGCTATGGCTACACCTTC; d_call: NA; v_call: TRBV6-1; clone_size: NA; j_call: TRBJ1-2
cdr3_aa: CASSLAPGQTTQYF; cdr3_nt: TGCGCCAGCAGCTTGGCCCCAGGGCAAACGACCCAGTACTTC; d_call: NA; v_call: TRBV5-1; clone_size: many; j_call: TRBJ2-5
cdr3_aa: CASSLLLSPSYNEQFF; cdr3_nt: TGTGCCAGCAGCCTCCTTCTATCCCCCTCCTACAATGAGCAGTTCTTC; d_call: NA; v_call: TRBV7-9; clone_size: once; j_call: TRBJ2-1
cdr3_aa: CASSHDPGELFF; cdr3_nt: TGTGCCAGCAGTCATGACCCCGGGGAGCTGTTTTTT; d_call: NA; v_call: TRBV28; clone_size: NA; j_call: TRBJ2-2
cdr3_aa: CSVVNTEAFF; cdr3_nt: TGCAGTGTTGTGAACACTGAAGCTTTCTTT; d_call: NA; v_call: TRBV20-1; clone_size: many; j_call: TRBJ1-1
cdr3_aa: CASRRLAVSSYEQYF; cdr3_nt: TGTGCCAGCAGGCGGCTAGCGGTGAGCTCCTACGAGCAGTACTTC; d_call: TRBD2; v_call: TRBV27; clone_size: NA; j_call: TRBJ2-7
cdr3_aa: CASRKEADGQFF; cdr3_nt: TGTGCCAGCAGAAAGGAAGCGGACGGGCAGTTCTTC; d_call: NA; v_call: TRBV2; clone_size: many; j_call: TRBJ2-1
cdr3_aa: CASSYRGQGRREQYF; cdr3_nt: TGTGCCAGCAGTTACCGCGGACAGGGACGTCGGGAGCAGTACTTC; d_call: TRBD1; v_call: TRBV27; clone_size: many; j_call: TRBJ2-7
cdr3_aa: CASSFRLGDEQYF; cdr3_nt: TGTGCCAGCAGCTTCCGATTGGGTGACGAGCAGTACTTC; d_call: NA; v_call: TRBV5-5; clone_size: few; j_call: TRBJ2-7
cdr3_aa: CASSPRLAGELLKSDTQYF; cdr3_nt: TGCGCCAGCAGCCCAAGACTAGCGGGAGAGTTACTCAAGTCAGATACGCAGTATTTT; d_call: TRBD2; v_call: TRBV5-1; clone_size: NA; j_call: TRBJ2-3
cdr3_aa: CASSLGGLLEYEQYF; cdr3_nt: TGTGCCAGCAGCTTAGGGGGTTTATTGGAGTACGAGCAGTACTTC; d_call: NA; v_call: TRBV11-2; clone_size: few; j_call: TRBJ2-7
cdr3_aa: CASSSHRDWSSYNSPLHF; cdr3_nt: TGTGCCAGCAGCTCGCACCGGGATTGGAGCTCCTATAATTCACCCCTCCACTTT; d_call: NA; v_call: TRBV11-2; clone_size: many; j_call: TRBJ1-6
cdr3_aa: CASSRLLAGASYNEQFF; cdr3_nt: TGTGCCAGTAGTCGTTTACTAGCGGGAGCCTCCTACAATGAGCAGTTCTTC; d_call: TRBD2; v_call: TRBV19; clone_size: many; j_call: TRBJ2-1
cdr3_aa: CASSVSFSDEQFF; cdr3_nt: TGTGCCAGCAGCGTTAGCTTCTCGGATGAGCAGTTCTTC; d_call: NA; v_call: TRBV7-2; clone_size: many; j_call: TRBJ2-1
cdr3_aa: CASTRSRGEKLFF; cdr3_nt: TGTGCCAGCACCCGCAGCCGGGGGGAAAAACTGTTTTTT; d_call: NA; v_call: TRBV12-3/TRBV12-4; clone_size: many; j_call: TRBJ1-4
cdr3_aa: CASSKRGGGWRADNEQFF; cdr3_nt: TGTGCCAGCAGCAAACGGGGGGGGGGTTGGAGGGCGGACAATGAGCAGTTCTTC; d_call: TRBD2; v_call: TRBV27; clone_size: many; j_call: TRBJ2-1
cdr3_aa: CASSQEVITNEQFF; cdr3_nt: TGTGCCAGCAGCCAAGAAGTCATCACGAATGAGCAGTTCTTC; d_call: NA; v_call: TRBV3-1; clone_size: many; j_call: TRBJ2-1
cdr3_aa: CASSRDRFDTEAFF; cdr3_nt: TGCGCCAGCAGCCGCGACAGGTTCGACACTGAAGCTTTCTTT; d_call: NA; v_call: TRBV5-1; clone_size: many; j_call: TRBJ1-1
cdr3_aa: CAYSRGLNEQFF; cdr3_nt: TGTGCCTACAGCAGGGGGCTCAATGAGCAGTTCTTC; d_call: TRBD1; v_call: TRBV30; clone_size: few; j_call: TRBJ2-1
cdr3_aa: CAWAAGGSGNTIYF; cdr3_nt: TGTGCCTGGGCGGCAGGGGGGTCCGGAAACACCATATATTTT; d_call: TRBD1; v_call: TRBV30; clone_size: few; j_call: TRBJ1-3
cdr3_aa: CASSLSLSGGLEQYF; cdr3_nt: TGTGCCAGCAGTTTGAGCCTTAGCGGGGGCTTGGAGCAGTACTTC; d_call: TRBD2; v_call: TRBV27; clone_size: many; j_call: TRBJ2-7
cdr3_aa: CAWSVSFPGGINGYTF; cdr3_nt: TGTGCCTGGAGTGTTTCTTTTCCGGGGGGGATTAATGGCTACACCTTC; d_call: NA; v_call: TRBV30; clone_size: many; j_call: TRBJ1-2
cdr3_aa: CASRPARGGSYNEQFF; cdr3_nt: TGTGCCAGCAGGCCCGCGAGGGGGGGCTCCTACAATGAGCAGTTCTTC; d_call: NA; v_call: TRBV28; clone_size: many; j_call: TRBJ2-1
cdr3_aa: CASSPNLGRRLNYGYTF; cdr3_nt: TGTGCCAGCAGCCCTAATCTGGGCAGGCGTCTAAACTATGGCTACACCTTC; d_call: NA; v_call: TRBV7-2; clone_size: NA; j_call: TRBJ1-2
cdr3_aa: CAITGQGADTQYF; cdr3_nt: TGTGCCATCACGGGACAGGGAGCCGATACGCAGTATTTT; d_call: TRBD1; v_call: TRBV10-3; clone_size: few; j_call: TRBJ2-3
cdr3_aa: CSAMGSSNYGYTF; cdr3_nt: TGCAGTGCTATGGGCAGCTCTAACTATGGCTACACCTTC; d_call: NA; v_call: TRBV20-1; clone_size: NA; j_call: TRBJ1-2
cdr3_aa: CACDSGTPNQPQHF; cdr3_nt: TGTGCCTGCGATTCCGGGACACCCAATCAGCCCCAGCATTTT; d_call: NA; v_call: TRBV30; clone_size: many; j_call: TRBJ1-5
cdr3_aa: CASSMGWDPREEGYTF; cdr3_nt: TGTGCCAGTAGTATGGGCTGGGACCCCCGAGAGGAAGGCTACACCTTC; d_call: NA; v_call: TRBV19; clone_size: few; j_call: TRBJ1-2
cdr3_aa: CASSLGQGTQETQYF; cdr3_nt: TGTGCCAGCAGCTTAGGCCAGGGGACTCAAGAGACCCAGTACTTC; d_call: NA; v_call: TRBV5-4; clone_size: few; j_call: TRBJ2-5
cdr3_aa: CATGEQLNTEAFF; cdr3_nt: TGTGCCACCGGGGAACAGCTGAACACTGAAGCTTTCTTT; d_call: NA; v_call: TRBV15; clone_size: few; j_call: TRBJ1-1
cdr3_aa: CASSPLRNNEQFF; cdr3_nt: TGTGCCAGCTCACCATTGAGAAACAATGAGCAGTTCTTC; d_call: NA; v_call: TRBV18; clone_size: few; j_call: TRBJ2-1
cdr3_aa: CATSREGGEYNEQFF; cdr3_nt: TGTGCCACCAGCAGAGAGGGCGGGGAATACAATGAGCAGTTCTTC; d_call: NA; v_call: TRBV15; clone_size: many; j_call: TRBJ2-1
cdr3_aa: CAWSKVDTQYF; cdr3_nt: TGTGCCTGGAGTAAGGTGGATACGCAGTATTTT; d_call: NA; v_call: TRBV30; clone_size: many; j_call: TRBJ2-3
cdr3_aa: CASSEPGTGKLFF; cdr3_nt: TGTGCCAGCAGTGAGCCGGGGACCGGAAAACTGTTTTTT; d_call: NA; v_call: TRBV6-1; clone_size: NA; j_call: TRBJ1-4
cdr3_aa: CASSQSSNGDEQYF; cdr3_nt: TGTGCCAGCAGCCAAAGCAGTAATGGGGACGAGCAGTACTTC; d_call: NA; v_call: TRBV7-2; clone_size: NA; j_call: TRBJ2-7
cdr3_aa: CASSRLGQETQYF; cdr3_nt: TGTGCCAGCAGTCGTCTGGGACAAGAGACCCAGTACTTC; d_call: NA; v_call: TRBV2; clone_size: NA; j_call: TRBJ2-5
cdr3_aa: CASSVEAGGLNTGELFF; cdr3_nt: TGTGCCAGCTCAGTGGAGGCAGGGGGCCTGAACACCGGGGAGCTGTTTTTT; d_call: TRBD1; v_call: TRBV18; clone_size: many; j_call: TRBJ2-2
cdr3_aa: CASSLGLAGGRGNEQFF; cdr3_nt: TGTGCCAGCAGCTTGGGACTAGCGGGAGGAAGAGGGAATGAGCAGTTCTTC; d_call: TRBD2; v_call: TRBV7-3; clone_size: many; j_call: TRBJ2-1
cdr3_aa: CASSQLAGGSYEQYF; cdr3_nt: TGTGCCAGCAGCCAGCTAGCGGGAGGGTCCTACGAGCAGTACTTC; d_call: TRBD2; v_call: TRBV14; clone_size: few; j_call: TRBJ2-7
cdr3_aa: CASTPESTDTQYF; cdr3_nt: TGTGCCAGCACCCCTGAGAGCACAGATACGCAGTATTTT; d_call: NA; v_call: TRBV2; clone_size: many; j_call: TRBJ2-3
cdr3_aa: CASSIAVPNYGYTF; cdr3_nt: TGTGCCAGTAGTATAGCAGTTCCAAACTATGGCTACACCTTC; d_call: NA; v_call: TRBV19; clone_size: few; j_call: TRBJ1-2
cdr3_aa: CASSIRVAGAYEQYF; cdr3_nt: TGTGCCAGTAGTATTCGGGTGGCGGGGGCCTACGAGCAGTACTTC; d_call: TRBD2; v_call: TRBV19; clone_size: many; j_call: TRBJ2-7
cdr3_aa: CASSQDMAGSTGELFF; cdr3_nt: TGTGCCAGCAGCCAAGATATGGCAGGGAGCACCGGGGAGCTGTTTTTT; d_call: NA; v_call: TRBV4-2; clone_size: NA; j_call: TRBJ2-2
cdr3_aa: CATSGDRENSPLHF; cdr3_nt: TGTGCCACCAGCGGAGACAGGGAGAATTCACCCCTCCACTTT; d_call: TRBD1; v_call: TRBV15; clone_size: many; j_call: TRBJ1-6
cdr3_aa: CASSLAGGRYSSPLHF; cdr3_nt: TGCGCCAGCAGCTTGGCGGGGGGCCGGTATAGTTCACCCCTCCACTTT; d_call: NA; v_call: TRBV5-1; clone_size: NA; j_call: TRBJ1-6
cdr3_aa: CSARVQGYYNSPLHF; cdr3_nt: TGCAGTGCTAGGGTACAGGGTTATTATAATTCACCCCTCCACTTT; d_call: NA; v_call: TRBV20-1; clone_size: many; j_call: TRBJ1-6
cdr3_aa: CSARSPANEKLFF; cdr3_nt: TGCAGTGCTAGGAGCCCCGCTAATGAAAAACTGTTTTTT; d_call: NA; v_call: TRBV20-1; clone_size: many; j_call: TRBJ1-4
cdr3_aa: CASSQVQNTEAFF; cdr3_nt: TGTGCCAGCAGCCAAGTCCAGAACACTGAAGCTTTCTTT; d_call: NA; v_call: TRBV3-1; clone_size: many; j_call: TRBJ1-1
cdr3_aa: CASSMVQLYSLYNEQFF; cdr3_nt: TGTGCCAGTAGTATGGTCCAGCTTTACAGTTTATACAATGAGCAGTTCTTC; d_call: NA; v_call: TRBV19; clone_size: NA; j_call: TRBJ2-1
cdr3_aa: CASSQVLDSSSYEQYF; cdr3_nt: TGCGCCAGCAGCCAAGTTCTGGACAGTAGCTCCTACGAGCAGTACTTC; d_call: NA; v_call: TRBV4-1; clone_size: NA; j_call: TRBJ2-7
cdr3_aa: CSARSGTGPSYGQYF; cdr3_nt: TGCAGTGCTAGGTCCGGGACAGGTCCATCCTACGGGCAGTACTTC; d_call: TRBD1; v_call: TRBV20-1; clone_size: NA; j_call: TRBJ2-7
cdr3_aa: CSASSRGAVYEQYF; cdr3_nt: TGCAGTGCTAGTTCGCGGGGGGCCGTCTACGAGCAGTACTTC; d_call: TRBD2; v_call: TRBV20-1; clone_size: many; j_call: TRBJ2-7
cdr3_aa: CASSWSGGTDTQYF; cdr3_nt: TGTGCCAGCAGTTGGAGCGGGGGCACAGATACGCAGTATTTT; d_call: TRBD2; v_call: TRBV6-1; clone_size: few; j_call: TRBJ2-3
cdr3_aa: CSATGTSGLSSYEQYF; cdr3_nt: TGCAGTGCTACAGGGACTAGCGGGCTTAGCTCCTACGAGCAGTACTTC; d_call: TRBD2; v_call: TRBV20-1; clone_size: many; j_call: TRBJ2-7
cdr3_aa: CASSPGVAQNTEAFF; cdr3_nt: TGTGCCAGCTCACCTGGAGTGGCGCAGAACACTGAAGCTTTCTTT; d_call: NA; v_call: TRBV18; clone_size: many; j_call: TRBJ1-1
cdr3_aa: CASSFMPGHRVDEQFF; cdr3_nt: TGTGCCAGCAGCTTCATGCCGGGACACCGGGTCGATGAGCAGTTCTTC; d_call: NA; v_call: TRBV7-9; clone_size: many; j_call: TRBJ2-1
cdr3_aa: CASSQEYLSEQYF; cdr3_nt: TGTGCCAGCAGCCAAGAATATCTATCCGAGCAATACTTC; d_call: NA; v_call: TRBV4-2; clone_size: NA; j_call: TRBJ2-7
cdr3_aa: CASPSGANVLTF; cdr3_nt: TGTGCCAGCCCGTCTGGGGCCAACGTCCTGACTTTC; d_call: NA; v_call: TRBV6-1; clone_size: many; j_call: TRBJ2-6
cdr3_aa: CASSSRQSNGNTEAFF; cdr3_nt: TGTGCCAGCAGCTCCCGACAGTCAAATGGGAACACTGAAGCTTTCTTT; d_call: NA; v_call: TRBV11-2; clone_size: many; j_call: TRBJ1-1
cdr3_aa: CASSQDSEGSYQPQHF; cdr3_nt: TGTGCCAGCAGCCAAGATAGTGAGGGATCATATCAGCCCCAGCATTTT; d_call: NA; v_call: TRBV3-1; clone_size: many; j_call: TRBJ1-5